The present entry profiles one TCR beta chain with its context. As yet, its antigen is unknown. This sample is part of a study of CXCR3-negative and CXCR3-positive naive CD8 T cells. Study-wide points: Memory CD8+ cells had much lower diversity, and both naive subsets had comparably high diversity. Once cells were cryopreserved, CXCR3 expression went down partly, and most assays used fresh PBMCs. With respect to TRBV-TRBJ usage, naive CXCR3-negative and CXCR3-positive cells were similar; memory differed.

Germline CDR1 reads SQVTM; CDR2 reads ANQGSEA. The CDR3 is 13 residues long. The libraries of TRB cDNA were prepared using 5' RACE with UMI labels. TCRdb reanalyzed the 5' RACE reads, giving one entry per CDR3 protein sequence and no DNA. Recorded for this sample: 100,000 to 150,000 distinct CDR3 sequences. A CD45RO-CCR7+CD27+CD95- phenotype identified naive CD8+ T cells. The chain recombines TRBV29-1 with TRBJ2-7; TCRdb indicates TRBD1, and absent DNA this call remains unverified. The sequenced sample consisted of naive CXCR3- CD8+ T cells from blood. The subset: CD45RO-CCR7+CD27+CD95- naive CD8+ T cells lacking CXCR3 (TNR3-). The sequence was obtained from a human donor in good health. Some clones in this sample may be carry-over from other donors' samples. CDR3 amino acids: CSVRTGGTYEQYF.